This TCR beta chain was observed in a study of T cell repertoires in cytomegalovirus infection. Study context: Matching HLA type and CMV infection were both indicated by public TCR beta signatures. Study outcomes and limitations: Cumulative public TCR beta family frequency identified CMV carriers with the relevant HLA. CMV-specific HLA-C-restricted TCR beta clonotypes dominated the ex vivo response.

As concerns this clonotype: What it binds is not known.

TCRdb re-derived calls from the reads in MiXCR, one entry per CDR3 protein. Of 110,000 or so distinct CDR3 sequences in the sample, under 35% were seen once. The CDR3 consists of 21 residues. CDR1 LNHDA and CDR2 SQIVND come from the germline V gene (reference sequence). The V gene end was trimmed by 4 bases and the J gene end by 2 bases; junction bases not matched to a gene: 16. The chain uses TRBV19 and TRBJ2-1; 14 bases match TRBD2. The sequenced sample was CD8+ T cells from cultured PBMCs, obtained from culture after CMV antigen stimulation. This sequence originates from a human donor in good health (CMV status not recorded). Some clones in this sample may be carry-over from other donors' samples. The CDR3 region has the DNA TGTGCCAGTAGTAAATCTTCGGGACTAGCGGGGGCCTTGGGACCCTACAATGAGCAGTTCTTC. Its protein is CASSKSSGLAGALGPYNEQFF. The variable domain in full, with the rest retrieved from reference TRBV19 and TRBJ2-1, is DGGITQSPKYLFRKEGQNVTLSCEQNLNHDAMYWYRQDPGQGLRLIYYSQIVNDFQKGDIAEGYSVSREKKESFPLTVTSAQKNPTAFYLCASSKSSGLAGALGPYNEQFFGPGTRLTVL.